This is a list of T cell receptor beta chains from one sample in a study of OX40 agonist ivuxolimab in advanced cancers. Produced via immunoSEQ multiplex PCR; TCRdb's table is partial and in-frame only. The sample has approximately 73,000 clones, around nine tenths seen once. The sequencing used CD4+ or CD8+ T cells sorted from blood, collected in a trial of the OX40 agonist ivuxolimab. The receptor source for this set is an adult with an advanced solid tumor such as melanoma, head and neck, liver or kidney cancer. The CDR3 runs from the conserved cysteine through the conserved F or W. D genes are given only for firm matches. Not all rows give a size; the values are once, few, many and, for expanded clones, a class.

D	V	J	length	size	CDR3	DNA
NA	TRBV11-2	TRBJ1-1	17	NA	CASSSRADSERDTEAFF	TGTGCCAGCAGCTCCCGCGCCGACTCGGAAAGGGACACTGAAGCTTTCTTT
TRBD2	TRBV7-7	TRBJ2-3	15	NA	CASSSGTSSTDTQYF	TGTGCTAGCAGCTCTGGGACTAGCAGCACAGATACGCAGTATTTT
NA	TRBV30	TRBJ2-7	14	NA	CAWSEGGSSYEQYF	TGTGCCTGGAGTGAGGGGGGCAGCTCCTACGAGCAGTACTTC
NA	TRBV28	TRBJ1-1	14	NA	CASSRRASDTEAFF	TGTGCCAGCAGCCGCAGGGCCAGTGACACTGAAGCTTTCTTT
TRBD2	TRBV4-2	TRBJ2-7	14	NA	CASSLSGARYEQYF	TGTGCCAGCAGCTTAAGCGGGGCGCGGTACGAGCAGTACTTC
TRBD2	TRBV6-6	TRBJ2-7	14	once	CASRPGLANYEQYF	TGTGCCAGCAGGCCGGGACTAGCGAATTACGAGCAGTACTTC
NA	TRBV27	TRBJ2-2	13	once	CASRNTSTGELFF	TGTGCCAGCAGAAATACGAGCACCGGGGAGCTGTTTTTT
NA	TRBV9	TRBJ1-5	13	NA	CASSAQPNQPQHF	TGTGCCAGCAGCGCCCAACCTAATCAGCCCCAGCATTTT
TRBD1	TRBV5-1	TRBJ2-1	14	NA	CASSLAVQGNEQFF	TGCGCCAGCAGCTTGGCGGTACAGGGGAATGAGCAGTTCTTC
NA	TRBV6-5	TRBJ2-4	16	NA	CASSFVTDLAKNIQYF	TGTGCCAGCAGTTTTGTGACGGACTTAGCCAAAAACATTCAGTACTTC
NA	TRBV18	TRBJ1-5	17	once	CASSLIQASLGNQPQHF	TGTGCCAGCTCACTCATACAGGCAAGCCTCGGCAATCAGCCCCAGCATTTT
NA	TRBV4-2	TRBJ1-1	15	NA	CASSHSWELNTEAFF	TGTGCCAGCAGCCATTCCTGGGAGCTAAACACTGAAGCTTTCTTT
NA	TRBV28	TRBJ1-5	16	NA	CASTFPRQGSNQPQHF	TGTGCCAGCACTTTCCCCAGGCAGGGTAGTAATCAGCCCCAGCATTTT